The source of this T cell receptor beta chain is a study of Ad26.COV2.S vaccination and SARS-CoV-2 variants. The assay was immunoSEQ multiplex PCR, and TCRdb's table has in-frame clones only and misses some. Among some 300,000 clones listed, 70% to 90% were seen once. Remarks on this clone: The same CDR3 arises from other DNA sequences in this sample as well.

Noted treatment: around 19 received Ad26.COV2.S at low or high dose, single or two shots; 5 received placebo; per-sample allocation not given. On day 63 after the first injection, vaccine and placebo recipients gave samples. The source of this sequence is a person between 18 and 60 years old who received the Ad26.COV2.S COVID-19 vaccine or a placebo. The sequenced sample was peripheral blood, obtained in a trial of Ad26.COV2.S vaccine versus placebo.

As DNA, the CDR3 is TGTGCCAGCAGCTTAGGGGGACAGGGCTACGAGCAGTACTTC. Translation gives CASSLGGQGYEQYF. The V call is TRBV7-8, the J call TRBJ2-7; the match to TRBD1 covers 9 bases. The CDR3 runs 14 residues. Germline CDR1 reads SGHVS; CDR2 reads FQNEAQ. The junction had 1 base not matched to a gene; V was cut back by 1 base and J by 3 bases.